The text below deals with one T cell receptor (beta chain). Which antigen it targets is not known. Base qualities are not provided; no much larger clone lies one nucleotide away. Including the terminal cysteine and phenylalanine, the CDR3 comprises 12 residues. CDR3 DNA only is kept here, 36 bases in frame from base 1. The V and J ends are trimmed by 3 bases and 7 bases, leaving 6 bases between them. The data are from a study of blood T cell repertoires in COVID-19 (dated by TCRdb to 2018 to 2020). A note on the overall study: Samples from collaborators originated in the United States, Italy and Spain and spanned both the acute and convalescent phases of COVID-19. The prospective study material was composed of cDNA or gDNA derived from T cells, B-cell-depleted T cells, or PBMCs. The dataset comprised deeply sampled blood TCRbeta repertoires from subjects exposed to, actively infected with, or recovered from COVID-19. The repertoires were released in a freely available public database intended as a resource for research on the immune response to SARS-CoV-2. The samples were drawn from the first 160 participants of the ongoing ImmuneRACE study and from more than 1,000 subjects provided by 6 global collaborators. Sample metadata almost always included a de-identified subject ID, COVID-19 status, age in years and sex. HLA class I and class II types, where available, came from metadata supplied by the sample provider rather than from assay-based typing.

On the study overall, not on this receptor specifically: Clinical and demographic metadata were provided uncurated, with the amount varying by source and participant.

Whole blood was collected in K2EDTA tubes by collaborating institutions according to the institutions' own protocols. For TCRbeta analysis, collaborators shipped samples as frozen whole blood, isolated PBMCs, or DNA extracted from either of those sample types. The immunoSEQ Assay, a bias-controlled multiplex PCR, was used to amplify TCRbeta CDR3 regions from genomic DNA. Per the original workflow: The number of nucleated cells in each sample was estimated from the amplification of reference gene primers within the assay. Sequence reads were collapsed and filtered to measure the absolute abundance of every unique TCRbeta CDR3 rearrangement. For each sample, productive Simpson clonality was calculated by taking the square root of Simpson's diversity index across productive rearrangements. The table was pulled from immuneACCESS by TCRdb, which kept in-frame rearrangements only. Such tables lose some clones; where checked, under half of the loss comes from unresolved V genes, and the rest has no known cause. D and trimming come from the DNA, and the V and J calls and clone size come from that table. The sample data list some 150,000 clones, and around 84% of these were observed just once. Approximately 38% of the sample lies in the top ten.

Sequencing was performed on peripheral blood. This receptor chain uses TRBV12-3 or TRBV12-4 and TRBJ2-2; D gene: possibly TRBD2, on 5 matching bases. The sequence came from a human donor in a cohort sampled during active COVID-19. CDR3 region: CASSFGGGELFF. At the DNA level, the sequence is TGTGCCAGCAGTTTCGGAGGCGGGGAGCTGTTTTTT.